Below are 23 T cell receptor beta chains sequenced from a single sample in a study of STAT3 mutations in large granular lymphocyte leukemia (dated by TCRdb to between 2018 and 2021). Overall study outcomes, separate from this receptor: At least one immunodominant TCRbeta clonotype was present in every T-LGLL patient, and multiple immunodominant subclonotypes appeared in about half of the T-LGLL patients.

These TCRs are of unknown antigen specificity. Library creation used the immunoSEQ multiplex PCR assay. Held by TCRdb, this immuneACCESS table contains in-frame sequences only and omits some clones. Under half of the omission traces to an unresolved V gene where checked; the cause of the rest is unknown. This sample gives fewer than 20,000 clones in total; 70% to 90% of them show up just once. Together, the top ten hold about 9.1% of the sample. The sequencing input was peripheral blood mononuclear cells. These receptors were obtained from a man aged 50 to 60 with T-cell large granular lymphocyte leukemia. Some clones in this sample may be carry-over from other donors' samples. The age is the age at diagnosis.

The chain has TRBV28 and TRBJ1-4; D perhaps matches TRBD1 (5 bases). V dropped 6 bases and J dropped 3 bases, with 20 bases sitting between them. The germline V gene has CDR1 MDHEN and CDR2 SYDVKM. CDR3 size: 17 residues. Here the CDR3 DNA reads TGTGCCAGCAGACCCGCGGGGCACAACTTATCTAATGAAAAACTGTTTTTT. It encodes CASRPAGHNLSNEKLFF.

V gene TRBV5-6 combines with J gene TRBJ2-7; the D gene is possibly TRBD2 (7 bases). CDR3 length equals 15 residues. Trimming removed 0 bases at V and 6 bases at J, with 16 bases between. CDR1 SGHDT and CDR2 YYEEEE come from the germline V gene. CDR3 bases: TGTGCCAGCAGCTTGGTAGGGGGGGCCCTTACCGAGCAGTACTTC. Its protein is CASSLVGGALTEQYF. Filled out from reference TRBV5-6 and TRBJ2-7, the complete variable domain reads DAGVTQSPTHLIKTRGQQVTLRCSPKSGHDTVSWYQQALGQGPQFIFQYYEEEERQRGNFPDRFSGHQFPNYSSELNVNALLLGDSALYLCASSLVGGALTEQYFGPGTRLTVT.

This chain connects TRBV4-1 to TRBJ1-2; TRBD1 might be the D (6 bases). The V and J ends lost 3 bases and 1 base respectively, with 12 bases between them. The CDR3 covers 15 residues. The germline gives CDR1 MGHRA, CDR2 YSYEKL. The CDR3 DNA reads TGCGCCAGCAGCCAGCCGGGACACAATAACTATGGCTACACCTTC. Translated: CASSQPGHNNYGYTF.

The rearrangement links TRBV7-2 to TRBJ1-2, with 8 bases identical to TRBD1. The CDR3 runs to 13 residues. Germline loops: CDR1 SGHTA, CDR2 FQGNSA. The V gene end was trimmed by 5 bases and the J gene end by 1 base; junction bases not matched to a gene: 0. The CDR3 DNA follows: TGTGCCAGCAGCGACAGGGGTAACTATGGCTACACCTTC. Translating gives CASSDRGNYGYTF.

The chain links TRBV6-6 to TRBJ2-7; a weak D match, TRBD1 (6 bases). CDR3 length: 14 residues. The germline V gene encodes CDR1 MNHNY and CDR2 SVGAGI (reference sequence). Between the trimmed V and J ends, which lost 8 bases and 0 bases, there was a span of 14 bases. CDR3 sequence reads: CASRGGQNSYEQYF. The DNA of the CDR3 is TGTGCCAGCCGCGGAGGACAGAACTCCTACGAGCAGTACTTC.

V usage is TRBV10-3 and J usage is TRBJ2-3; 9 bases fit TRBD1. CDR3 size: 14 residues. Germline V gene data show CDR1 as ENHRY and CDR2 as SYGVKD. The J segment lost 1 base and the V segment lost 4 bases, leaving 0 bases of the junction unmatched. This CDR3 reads CAISGTGGTDTQYF. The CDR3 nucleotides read TGTGCCATCAGTGGGACAGGGGGCACAGATACGCAGTATTTT.

The CDR3 here is CASSPGTGAFSPLHF. The CDR3 nucleotides are TGTGCCAGTAGTCCCGGGACAGGGGCCTTCTCACCCCTCCACTTT. The chain is built from TRBV19 and TRBJ1-6; TRBD1 matches 10 bases. The CDR3 is 15 residues long. In germline, CDR1 is LNHDA, CDR2 SQIVND (reference sequence). Unmatched junction bases numbered 8, after V lost 5 bases and J lost 10 bases.

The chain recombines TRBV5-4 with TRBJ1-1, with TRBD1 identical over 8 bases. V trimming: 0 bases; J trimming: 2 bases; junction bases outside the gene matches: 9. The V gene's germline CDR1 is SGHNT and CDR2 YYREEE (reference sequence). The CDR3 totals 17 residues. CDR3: CASSLASGGGGNTEAFF. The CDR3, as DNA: TGTGCCAGCAGCTTGGCCTCAGGGGGCGGGGGTAACACTGAAGCTTTCTTT.

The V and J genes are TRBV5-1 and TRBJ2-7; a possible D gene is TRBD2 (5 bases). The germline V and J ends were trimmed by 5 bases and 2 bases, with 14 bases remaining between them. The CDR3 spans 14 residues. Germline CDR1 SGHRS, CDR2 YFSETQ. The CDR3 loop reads CASRSGKGTYEQYF. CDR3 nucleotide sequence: TGCGCCAGCAGGTCGGGAAAAGGGACCTACGAGCAGTACTTC.

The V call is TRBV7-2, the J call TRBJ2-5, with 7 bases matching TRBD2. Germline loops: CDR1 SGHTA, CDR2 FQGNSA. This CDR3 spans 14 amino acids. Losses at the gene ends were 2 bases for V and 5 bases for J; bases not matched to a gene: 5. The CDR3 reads CASSLNGEGETQYF. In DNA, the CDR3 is TGTGCCAGCAGCTTAAACGGGGAGGGGGAGACCCAGTACTTC.

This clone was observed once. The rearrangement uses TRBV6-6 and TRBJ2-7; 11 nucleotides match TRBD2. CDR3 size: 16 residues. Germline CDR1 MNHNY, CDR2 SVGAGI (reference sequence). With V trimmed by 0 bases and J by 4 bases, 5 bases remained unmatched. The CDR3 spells CASSYSRASGRYEQYF. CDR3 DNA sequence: TGTGCCAGCAGTTACTCGAGGGCTAGCGGGAGGTACGAGCAGTACTTC.

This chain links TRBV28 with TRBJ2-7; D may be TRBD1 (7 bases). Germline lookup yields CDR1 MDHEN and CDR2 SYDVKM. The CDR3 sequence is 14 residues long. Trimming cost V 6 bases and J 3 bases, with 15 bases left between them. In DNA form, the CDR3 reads TGTGCCAGCAGATCTCAGGGGGGAGGCTACGAGCAGTACTTC. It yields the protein CASRSQGGGYEQYF. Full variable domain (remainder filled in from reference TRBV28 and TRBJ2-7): DVKVTQSSRYLVKRTGEKVFLECVQDMDHENMFWYRQDPGLGLRLIYFSYDVKMKEKGDIPEGYSVSREKKERFSLILESASTNQTSMYLCASRSQGGGYEQYFGPGTRLTVT.

DNA of the CDR3: TGTGCCAGCTCACGGGGGTACACCGGGGAGCTGTTTTTT. Encoded protein: CASSRGYTGELFF. This chain uses TRBV18 with TRBJ2-2; the D call may be TRBD1 or TRBD2 (5 bases each). Trimming stripped 4 bases from V and 3 bases from J, with 6 bases between. Germline V lookup: CDR1 KGHSH, CDR2 LQKENI. The CDR3 totals 13 residues.

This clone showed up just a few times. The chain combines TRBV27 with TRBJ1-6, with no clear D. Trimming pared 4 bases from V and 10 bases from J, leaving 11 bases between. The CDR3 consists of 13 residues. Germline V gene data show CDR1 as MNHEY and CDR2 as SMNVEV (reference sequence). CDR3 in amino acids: CASSSRTRSPLHF. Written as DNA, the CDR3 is TGTGCCAGCAGTTCAAGGACTCGGTCACCCCTCCACTTT.

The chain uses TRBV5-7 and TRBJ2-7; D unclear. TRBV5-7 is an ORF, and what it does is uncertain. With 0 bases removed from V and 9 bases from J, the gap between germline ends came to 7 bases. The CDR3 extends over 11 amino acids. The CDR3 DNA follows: TGTGCCAGCAGCTTGGGGAAGAGGCAGTACTTC. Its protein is CASSLGKRQYF.

CDR3 amino acids: CASSLRAGRVEQYF. The CDR3 DNA sequence: TGTGCCAGCAGCTTGAGGGCAGGTCGGGTCGAGCAGTACTTC. The chain combines TRBV5-6 with TRBJ2-7; D gene uncertain. The germline gives CDR1 SGHDT, CDR2 YYEEEE. Between the trimmed V and J ends, which lost 1 base and 6 bases, there was a span of 14 bases. The CDR3 length is 14 residues.

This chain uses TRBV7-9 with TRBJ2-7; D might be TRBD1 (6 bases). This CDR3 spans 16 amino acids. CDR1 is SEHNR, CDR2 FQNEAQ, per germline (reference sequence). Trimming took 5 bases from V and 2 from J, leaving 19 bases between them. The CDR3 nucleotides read TGTGCCAGCAGCGATGTAAACAGGGCGAATCCCTACGAGCAGTACTTC. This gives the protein CASSDVNRANPYEQYF.

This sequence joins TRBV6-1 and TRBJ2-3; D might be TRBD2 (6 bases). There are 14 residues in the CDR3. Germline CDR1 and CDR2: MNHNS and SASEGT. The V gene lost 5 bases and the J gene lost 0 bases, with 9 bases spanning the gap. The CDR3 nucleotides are TGTGCCAGCAGTCTGGGACTTAGCACAGATACGCAGTATTTT. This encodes CASSLGLSTDTQYF.

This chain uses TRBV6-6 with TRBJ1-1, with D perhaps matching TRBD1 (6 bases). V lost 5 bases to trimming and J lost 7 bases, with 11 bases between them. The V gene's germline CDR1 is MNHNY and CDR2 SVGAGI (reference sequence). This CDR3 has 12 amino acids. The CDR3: CASSQQGIEAFF. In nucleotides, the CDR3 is TGTGCCAGCAGTCAACAGGGAATTGAAGCTTTCTTT.

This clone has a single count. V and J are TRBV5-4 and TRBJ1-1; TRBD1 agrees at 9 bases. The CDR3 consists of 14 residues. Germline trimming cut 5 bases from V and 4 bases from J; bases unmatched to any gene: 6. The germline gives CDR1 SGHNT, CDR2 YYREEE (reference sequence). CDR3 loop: CASREGTGRTEAFF. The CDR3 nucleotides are TGTGCCAGCAGAGAGGGGACAGGGCGCACTGAAGCTTTCTTT. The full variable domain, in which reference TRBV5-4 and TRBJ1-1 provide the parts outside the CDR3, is ETGVTQSPTHLIKTRGQQVTLRCSSQSGHNTVSWYQQALGQGPQFIFQYYREEENGRGNFPPRFSGLQFPNYSSELNVNALELDDSALYLCASREGTGRTEAFFGQGTRLTVV.

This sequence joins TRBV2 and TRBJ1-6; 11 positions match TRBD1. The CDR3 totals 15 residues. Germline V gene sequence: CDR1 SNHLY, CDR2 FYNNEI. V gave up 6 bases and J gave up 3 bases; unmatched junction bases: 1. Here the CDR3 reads CASRGTGGYNSPLHF. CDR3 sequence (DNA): TGTGCCAGCAGGGGGACAGGGGGCTATAATTCACCCCTCCACTTT.

The CDR3 loop reads CASSSIAGVYNEQFF. The CDR3 coding sequence is TGTGCCAGCAGTTCCATAGCGGGAGTCTACAATGAGCAGTTCTTC. The rearrangement joins TRBV27 to TRBJ2-1; 9 bases map to TRBD2. The CDR3 consists of 15 residues. Germline-derived CDR1 and CDR2 are MNHEY and SMNVEV (reference sequence). Trimming at V came to 4 bases and at J to 3 bases, leaving 4 bases not matched to a gene.

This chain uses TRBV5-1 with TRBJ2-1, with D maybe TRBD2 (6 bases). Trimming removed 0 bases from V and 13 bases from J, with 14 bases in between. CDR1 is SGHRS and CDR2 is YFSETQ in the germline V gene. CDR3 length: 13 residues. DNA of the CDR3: TGCGCCAGCAGCTTGGATGGAGGGCTTCTTCAGTTCTTC. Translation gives CASSLDGGLLQFF.